A selection of T cell receptor beta chains follows, all from one sample in a study of siplizumab effects on memory and regulatory T cells. Generated by immunoSEQ multiplex PCR, the TCRdb table keeps only in-frame clones and is missing some. Among approximately 56,000 clones listed, about 98% were seen once. Sequencing was done on a sample of naive CD8+ T cells sorted from blood. The receptors stem from a human donor in good health. The CDR3 runs from the conserved cysteine through the conserved F or W. Fields, in order: CDR3 DNA, CDR3 protein, V gene, J gene, D gene. D genes are given only for firm matches.

TGTGCCAGTAGTATAGACGAACTAGCGGGAGTGGCCGGGGAGCTGTTTTTT	CASSIDELAGVAGELFF	TRBV19	TRBJ2-2	TRBD2
TGTGCCAGCAGCTTGAGAGGGGATAGTGGCTACACCTTC	CASSLRGDSGYTF	TRBV5-6	TRBJ1-2	-
TGTGCCAGCAGCTCGGATGCCTACGAGCAGTACTTC	CASSSDAYEQYF	TRBV11-2	TRBJ2-7	-
TGCAGCGTTTTTGCCCTGCCCCAGCATTTT	CSVFALPQHF	TRBV29-1	TRBJ1-5	-
TGTGCCAGCAGGAGGGCAGTCCAATATGGCTACACCTTC	CASRRAVQYGYTF	TRBV2	TRBJ1-2	-
TGTGCCTGGGAGGACAGGAACACTGAAGCTTTCTTT	CAWEDRNTEAFF	TRBV30	TRBJ1-1	-
TGTGCCATCAGTGAGTCGAGCAATCAGCCCCAGCATTTT	CAISESSNQPQHF	TRBV10-3	TRBJ1-5	-
TGTGCTAGTGGTCGATCAAGTGCAGGACAAAGTCGGGCCAACGTCCTGACTTTC	CASGRSSAGQSRANVLTF	TRBV12-5	TRBJ2-6	-
TGTGCCAGCCAGGGATCCGTGGGCACAGATACGCAGTATTTT	CASQGSVGTDTQYF	TRBV2	TRBJ2-3	-
TGTGCCAGCAGCTTGAAGGACAGGCTAAATAATGAGCAGTTCTTC	CASSLKDRLNNEQFF	TRBV5-6	TRBJ2-1	TRBD1